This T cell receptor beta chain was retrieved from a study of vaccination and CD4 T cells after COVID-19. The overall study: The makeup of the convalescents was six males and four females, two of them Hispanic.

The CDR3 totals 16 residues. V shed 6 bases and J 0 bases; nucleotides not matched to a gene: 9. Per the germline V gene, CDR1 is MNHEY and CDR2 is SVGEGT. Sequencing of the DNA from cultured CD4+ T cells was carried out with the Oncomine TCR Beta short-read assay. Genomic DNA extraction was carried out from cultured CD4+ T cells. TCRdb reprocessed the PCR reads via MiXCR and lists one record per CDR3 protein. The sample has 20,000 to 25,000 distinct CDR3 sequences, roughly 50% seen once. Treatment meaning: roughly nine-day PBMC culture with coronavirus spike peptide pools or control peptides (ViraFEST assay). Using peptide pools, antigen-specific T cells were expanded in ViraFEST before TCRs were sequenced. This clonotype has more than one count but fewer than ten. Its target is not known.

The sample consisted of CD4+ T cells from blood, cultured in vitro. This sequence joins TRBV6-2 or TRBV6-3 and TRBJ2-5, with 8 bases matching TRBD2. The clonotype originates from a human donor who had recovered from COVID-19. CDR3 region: CASRAGGRTNQETQYF. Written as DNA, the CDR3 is TGTGCCAGCAGAGCAGGCGGGAGGACAAACCAAGAGACCCAGTACTTC.